This TCR beta chain is drawn from a study of PD-1 blockade in mismatch repair-deficient tumors. Study-level information: Enrolled about 2012-2016, patients had progressing, pretreated mismatch repair-deficient cancers of about a dozen types. Study-level points and caveats: Rapid post-treatment expansion, then contraction, generally preceding radiologic response, marked tumor-resident clones.

The CDR3 contains 17 residues. Using immunoSEQ multiplex PCR, the repertoire was profiled, and TCRdb retains in-frame clones only, with some absent. The profile shows about 39,000 clones, approximately 88% of them singletons. Points on this clone: Its antigen is undetermined.

PCR or immunohistochemistry showed mismatch repair deficiency in every enrolled patient. TCR sequencing covered a few patients who responded to pembrolizumab. The TCR was taken from an adult with mismatch repair-deficient cancer. This specimen was PBMCs, taken approximately 41 weeks after starting pembrolizumab. The V gene is TRBV21-1, the J gene TRBJ1-2; TRBD1 was called by the table and not checked on the DNA. TRBV21-1 is an annotated pseudogene. CDR3 bases: TGTGCCAGCAGCAAAGCGCGAAGACAGGGATCTAACTATGGCTACACCTTC. Its translation is CASSKARRQGSNYGYTF.